This T cell receptor beta chain came from a study of shared clonotypes between healthy human individuals. Findings and limits, study-wide: Researchers sampled blood only, noting tissue repertoires likely differ. Several donors shared approximately 5% of their naive CD4 clonotypes. Lower generation probabilities were found for non-shared clonotypes than for those shared by all four donors.

Details on this clone: The antigen remains undetermined.

Germline-derived CDR1 and CDR2 are MNHEY and SVGAGI. CDR3 size: 12 residues. Sequencing used immunoSEQ multiplex PCR; TCRdb keeps in-frame clones, though not all of them. The sample lists over a million clones; around 82% were seen once. Nashville, Tennessee was home to all donors, who were Caucasian adults. The chain is built from TRBV6-5 and TRBJ2-5; D remains unclear. With the DNA end fitting TRBJ2-7 better, the J assignment may be wrong. This TCR came from a man aged 18-30 years in good health. Some clones in this sample may be carry-over from other donors' samples. Specimen: memory CD4+ T cells from PBMCs. Specified subset: CD45RA-negative fraction. This CDR3 is CASSSTTYEQYF. In nucleotides, the CDR3 is TGTGCCAGCAGTTCCACTACCTACGAGCAGTACTTC.